These 4 T cell receptor beta chains were all obtained from the same sample, sequenced in a study of blood T cell repertoires in COVID-19. The assay was immunoSEQ multiplex PCR, and TCRdb's table has in-frame clones only and misses some. The data contain about 70,000 clones, over 75% of them singletons. Sequenced input: peripheral blood. The receptors shown here come from a man aged 45-60 years with acute or convalescent COVID-19.

This chain uses TRBV6-4 with TRBJ2-7, with 7 positions matching TRBD2. The V gene's germline CDR1 is MRHNA and CDR2 SNTAGT. This CDR3 comprises 14 residues. The ends lost 11 bases at V and 6 bases at J; junction bases unmatched: 16. CDR3 amino acids: CASKKGRAGGEQYV. The CDR3 DNA follows: TGTGCCTCAAAGAAAGGGAGGGCGGGTGGCGAGCAGTACGTC.

The chain links TRBV11-2 to TRBJ2-5, with D possibly TRBD2 on 5 matching bases. The CDR3 consists of 13 residues. V gave up 0 bases and J gave up 9 bases, with 11 bases separating them. CDR1 and CDR2 from the germline V gene are SGHAT and FQNNGV. The CDR3 nucleotides are TGTGCCAGCAGCTTAGAGCTAGCTGGGGCCCAGTACTTC. Its protein is CASSLELAGAQYF.

The rearrangement links TRBV29-1 to TRBJ2-1; D call uncertain. CDR1 SQVTM and CDR2 ANQGSEA come from the germline V gene. V lost 3 bases and J lost 2, with 8 bases in between. The CDR3 contains 13 residues. CDR3 DNA: TGCAGCGTTGACCAGGCTGCCTACAATGAGCAGTTCTTC. Translated: CSVDQAAYNEQFF.

This clone has just a few counts. This chain uses TRBV19 with TRBJ1-2; D ambiguous. This CDR3 spans 16 amino acids. Germline-derived CDR1 and CDR2 are LNHDA and SQIVND (reference sequence). V was cut by 3 bases and J by 0 bases, with 14 bases left in between. The CDR3 here is CASSMRSRIANYGYTF. The CDR3 DNA follows: TGTGCCAGTAGTATGAGGAGCCGAATAGCTAACTATGGCTACACCTTC.